Following are 3 T cell receptor beta chains from one sample sequenced in a study of naive and memory T cell subsets. General observations from the study: A few larger clonotypes appeared in naive repertoires, especially CD8, possibly memory cells re-expressing CD45RA.

The antigens these receptors bind are not known. Two oligonucleotides, mixed equimolar, formed the beta constant-region primer covering TRBC1 and TRBC2. Four rounds of PCR amplified the ligated cDNA using nested alpha and beta constant-region primers plus SP2. Using its own MiXCR run on the UMI-ligation and nested PCR reads, TCRdb lists one record per CDR3 protein. The profile shows approximately 90,000 distinct CDR3 sequences, about 11% of them singletons. The sequencing sample was made of naive CD4+ T cells from blood. These receptors all stem from a human donor in good health.

This clonotype was recorded a few times. The CDR3 DNA is TGTGCCTGGAGTACGGGACTAGCGGGAGGCTCCTACGAGCAGTACTTC. This translates into CAWSTGLAGGSYEQYF. This chain connects TRBV30 to TRBJ2-7; 15 bases match TRBD2. V shed 2 bases, J shed 0 bases, and the junction held 2 bases outside the gene matches. Germline V gene lookup returns CDR1 GTSNPN and CDR2 SVGIG (reference sequence). The CDR3 has 16 amino acids.

This clonotype has more than one count but fewer than ten. CDR3: CASSLDSTSYEQYF. The CDR3 nucleotides are TGCGCCAGCAGCTTGGACTCTACCTCCTACGAGCAGTACTTC. The gene calls are TRBV5-1 and TRBJ2-7, with D hard to call. V was clipped by 0 bases and J by 0 bases, with 7 bases between them. Per the germline V gene, CDR1 is SGHRS and CDR2 is YFSETQ. CDR3 length equals 14 residues.

This clonotype was observed a few times. This rearrangement joins TRBV19 to TRBJ1-1, with D tentatively TRBD1 (6 bases). Germline V gives CDR1 LNHDA, CDR2 SQIVND (reference sequence). The ends were cut back, 7 bases at V and 4 bases at J, with 19 bases in the middle. This CDR3 spans 15 amino acids. CDR3 in DNA: TGTGCCAGTATGGAGGGGGGTCGTCTTGTCACTGAAGCTTTCTTT. Protein: CASMEGGRLVTEAFF.